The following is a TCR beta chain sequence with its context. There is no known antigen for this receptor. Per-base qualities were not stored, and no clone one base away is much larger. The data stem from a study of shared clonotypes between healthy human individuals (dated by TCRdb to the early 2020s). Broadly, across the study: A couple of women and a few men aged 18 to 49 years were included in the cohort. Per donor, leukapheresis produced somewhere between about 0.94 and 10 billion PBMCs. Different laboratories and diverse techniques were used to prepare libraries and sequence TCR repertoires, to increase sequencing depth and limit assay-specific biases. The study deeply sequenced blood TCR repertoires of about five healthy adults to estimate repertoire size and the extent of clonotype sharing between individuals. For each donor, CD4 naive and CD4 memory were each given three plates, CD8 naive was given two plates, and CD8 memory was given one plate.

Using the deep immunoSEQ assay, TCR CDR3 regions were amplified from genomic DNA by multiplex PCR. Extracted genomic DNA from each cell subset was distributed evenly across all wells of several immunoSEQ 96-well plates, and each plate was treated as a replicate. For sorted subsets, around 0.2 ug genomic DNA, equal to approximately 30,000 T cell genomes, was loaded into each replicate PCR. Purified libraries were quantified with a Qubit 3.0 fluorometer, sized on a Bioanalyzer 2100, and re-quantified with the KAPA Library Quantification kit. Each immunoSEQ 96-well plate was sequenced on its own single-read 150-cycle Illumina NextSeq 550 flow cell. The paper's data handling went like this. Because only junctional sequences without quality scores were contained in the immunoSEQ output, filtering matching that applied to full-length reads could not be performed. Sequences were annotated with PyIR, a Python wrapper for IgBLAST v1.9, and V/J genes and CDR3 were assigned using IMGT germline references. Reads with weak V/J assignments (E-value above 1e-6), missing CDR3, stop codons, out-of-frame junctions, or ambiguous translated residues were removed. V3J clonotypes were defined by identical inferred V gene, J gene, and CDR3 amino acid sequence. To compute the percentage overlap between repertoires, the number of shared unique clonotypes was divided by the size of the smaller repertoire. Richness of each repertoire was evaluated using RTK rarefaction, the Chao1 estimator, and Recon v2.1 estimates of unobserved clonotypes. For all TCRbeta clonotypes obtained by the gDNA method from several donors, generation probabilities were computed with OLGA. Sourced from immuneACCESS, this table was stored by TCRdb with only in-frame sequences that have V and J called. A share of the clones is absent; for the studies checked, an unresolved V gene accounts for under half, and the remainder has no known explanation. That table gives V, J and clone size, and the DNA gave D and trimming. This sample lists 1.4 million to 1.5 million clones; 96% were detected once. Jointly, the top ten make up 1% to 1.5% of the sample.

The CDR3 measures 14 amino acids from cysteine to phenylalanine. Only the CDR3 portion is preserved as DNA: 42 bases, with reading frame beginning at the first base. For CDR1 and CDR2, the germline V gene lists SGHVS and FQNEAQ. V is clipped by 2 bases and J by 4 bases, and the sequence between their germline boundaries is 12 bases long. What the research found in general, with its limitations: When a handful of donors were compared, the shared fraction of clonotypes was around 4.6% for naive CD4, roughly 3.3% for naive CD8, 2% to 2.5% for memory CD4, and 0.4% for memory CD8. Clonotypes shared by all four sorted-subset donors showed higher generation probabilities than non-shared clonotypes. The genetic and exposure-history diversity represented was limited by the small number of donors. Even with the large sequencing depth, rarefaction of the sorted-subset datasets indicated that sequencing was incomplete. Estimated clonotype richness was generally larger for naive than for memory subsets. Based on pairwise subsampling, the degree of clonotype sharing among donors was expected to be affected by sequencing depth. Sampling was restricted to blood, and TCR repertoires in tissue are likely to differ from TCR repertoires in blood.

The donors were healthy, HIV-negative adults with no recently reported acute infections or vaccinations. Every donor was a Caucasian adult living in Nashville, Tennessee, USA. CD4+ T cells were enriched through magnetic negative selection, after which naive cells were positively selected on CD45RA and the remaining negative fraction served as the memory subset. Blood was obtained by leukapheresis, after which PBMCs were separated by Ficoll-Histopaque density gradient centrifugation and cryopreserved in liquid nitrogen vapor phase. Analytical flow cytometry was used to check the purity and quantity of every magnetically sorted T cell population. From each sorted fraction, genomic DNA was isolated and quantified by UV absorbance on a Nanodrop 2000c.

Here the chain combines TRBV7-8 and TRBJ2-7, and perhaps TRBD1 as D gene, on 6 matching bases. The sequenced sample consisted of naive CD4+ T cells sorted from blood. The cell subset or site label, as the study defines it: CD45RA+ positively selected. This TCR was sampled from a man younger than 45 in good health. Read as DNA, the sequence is TGTGCCAGCAGCTTAACGGACAGTGATTACGAGCAGTACTTC. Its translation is CASSLTDSDYEQYF.